The clone carrying this T cell receptor beta chain was seen at least ten times. J lost 1 base, V lost 6 bases, and 5 bases had no gene match. The CDR3 consists of 14 residues. The V gene's germline CDR1 is SGHTA and CDR2 FQGTGA. The source of the sample is a study of T-cell memory formation after mild COVID-19. Using its own MiXCR run on the 5' RACE reads, TCRdb lists one record per CDR3 protein. The sample has under 650,000 distinct CDR3 sequences, over 15% seen once. The receptor comes from an adult woman who had mild COVID-19 (a few samples of this study predate the infection). Cell type and time point are not known. The sample taken for sequencing was PBMCs or a T cell subset sorted from them (not recorded which). The V call is TRBV7-3, the J call TRBJ1-1; the match to TRBD1 covers 7 bases. The CDR3 DNA sequence: TGTGCCAGCAGTTTGGGGACAGAGAACACTGAAGCTTTCTTT. As protein: CASSLGTENTEAFF.